One sample yielded the 7 T cell receptor beta chains listed below, sequenced in a study of blood T cell repertoires in COVID-19. TCRdb keeps only in-frame clones here, not all; method: immunoSEQ multiplex PCR. There are fewer than 150,000 clones in the sample; roughly 84% occur only once, and around 12% lies in the top ten. The material sequenced was peripheral blood. The receptors were sampled from a woman aged 25 to 45 who had recovered from COVID-19.

The chain employs TRBV25-1 and TRBJ1-3; TRBD1 might be the D (6 bases). This CDR3 has 17 residues. V shed 2 bases and J shed 0 bases, with 14 bases lying between them. Germline lookup yields CDR1 MGHDK and CDR2 SYGVNS. This CDR3 reads CASSEPRGGASGNTIYF. The DNA for the CDR3 is TGTGCCAGCAGTGAACCAAGGGGGGGCGCCTCTGGAAACACCATATATTTT.

The rearrangement joins TRBV11-2 to TRBJ2-6, with TRBD1 identical over 12 bases. The trim removed 5 bases at V and 4 bases at J, leaving 6 bases unmatched. Germline V gene lookup returns CDR1 SGHAT and CDR2 FQNNGV. The length of the CDR3 is 17 residues. In nucleotides, the CDR3 is TGTGCCAGCAGCACGGGACAGGGGGCGGGCGGGGCCAACGTCCTGACTTTC. The encoded protein is CASSTGQGAGGANVLTF.

The rearrangement links TRBV19 to TRBJ2-2; 12 positions agree with TRBD2. Trimming took 4 bases from V and 6 from J; bases not matched to a gene: 9. The CDR3 runs to 17 residues. Germline loops: CDR1 LNHDA, CDR2 SQIVND (reference sequence). The CDR3 loop is CASSKNRLAGDPGELFF. CDR3 bases: TGTGCCAGTAGTAAAAACCGACTAGCGGGAGATCCCGGGGAGCTGTTTTTT. The variable domain in full, completed from reference TRBV19 and TRBJ2-2, reads DGGITQSPKYLFRKEGQNVTLSCEQNLNHDAMYWYRQDPGQGLRLIYYSQIVNDFQKGDIAEGYSVSREKKESFPLTVTSAQKNPTAFYLCASSKNRLAGDPGELFFGEGSRLTVL.

The chain employs TRBV12-5 and TRBJ1-4; D is uncertain. Trimming cost V 3 bases and J 10 bases, with 15 bases left between them. The V gene's germline CDR1 is LGHNT and CDR2 FRNRAP. The CDR3 runs to 14 residues. CDR3 in DNA: TGTGCTAGTGGTTTCAGTATCGGGGTCGCAAAACTGTTTTTT. It yields the protein CASGFSIGVAKLFF.

V and J are TRBV18 and TRBJ1-5; weak D call: TRBD1 (5 bases). CDR1 KGHSH and CDR2 LQKENI come from the germline V gene. V was cut by 1 base and J by 4 bases, with 11 bases left in between. CDR3 size: 15 residues. The CDR3 coding sequence is TGTGCCAGCTCACCACAAGACAGTCGGAATCAGCCCCAGCATTTT. It codes for CASSPQDSRNQPQHF. The whole variable domain, filled in from reference TRBV18 and TRBJ1-5, reads NAGVMQNPRHLVRRRGQEARLRCSPMKGHSHVYWYRQLPEEGLKFMVYLQKENIIDESGMPKERFSAEFPKEGPSILRIQQVVRGDSAAYFCASSPQDSRNQPQHFGDGTRLSIL.

This chain's CDR3 is CASSPRHLGLGETQYF. The CDR3, as DNA: TGCGCCAGCAGCCCCCGACATCTGGGGCTCGGAGAGACCCAGTACTTC. The V gene is TRBV4-1, the J gene TRBJ2-5; weak D call: TRBD1 (5 bases). Trimming shortened V by 4 bases and J by 4 bases, and 19 bases separated the two germline ends. This CDR3 has 16 residues. CDR1 and CDR2 from the germline V gene are MGHRA and YSYEKL.

The V and J genes are TRBV6-5 and TRBJ1-5; D perhaps matches TRBD1 (6 bases). Trimming left V 0 bases short and J 5 bases short, with 8 bases between. Germline values: CDR1 MNHEY, CDR2 SVGAGI. The length of the CDR3 is 14 residues. In DNA, the CDR3 is TGTGCCAGCAGTTACTCGACAGGATATCAGCCCCAGCATTTT. This sequence encodes CASSYSTGYQPQHF.